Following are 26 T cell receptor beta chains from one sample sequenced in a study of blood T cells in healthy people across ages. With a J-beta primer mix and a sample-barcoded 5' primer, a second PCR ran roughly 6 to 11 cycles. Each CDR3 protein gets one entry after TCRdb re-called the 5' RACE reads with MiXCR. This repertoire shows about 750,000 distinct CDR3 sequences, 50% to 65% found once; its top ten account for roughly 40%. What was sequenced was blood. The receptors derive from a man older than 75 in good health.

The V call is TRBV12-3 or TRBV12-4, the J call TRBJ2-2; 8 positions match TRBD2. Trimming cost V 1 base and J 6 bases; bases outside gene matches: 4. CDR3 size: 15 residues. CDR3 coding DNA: TGTGCCAGCAGTTTAGAGCGGGGGTCGCCCGGGGAGCTGTTTTTT. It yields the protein CASSLERGSPGELFF.

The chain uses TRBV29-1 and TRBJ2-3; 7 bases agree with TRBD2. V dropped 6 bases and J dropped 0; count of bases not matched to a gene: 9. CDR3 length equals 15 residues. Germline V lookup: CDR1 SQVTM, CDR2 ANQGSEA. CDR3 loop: CSVKRGSSSTDTQYF. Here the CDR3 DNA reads TGCAGCGTAAAGCGGGGATCCTCTAGCACAGATACGCAGTATTTT.

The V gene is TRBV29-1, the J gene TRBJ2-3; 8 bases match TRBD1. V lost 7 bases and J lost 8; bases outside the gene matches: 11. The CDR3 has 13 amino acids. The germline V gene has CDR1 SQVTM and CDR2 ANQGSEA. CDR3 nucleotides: TGCAGCGCCATAGGACAGGGTGGAGGTACGCAGTATTTT. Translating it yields CSAIGQGGGTQYF.

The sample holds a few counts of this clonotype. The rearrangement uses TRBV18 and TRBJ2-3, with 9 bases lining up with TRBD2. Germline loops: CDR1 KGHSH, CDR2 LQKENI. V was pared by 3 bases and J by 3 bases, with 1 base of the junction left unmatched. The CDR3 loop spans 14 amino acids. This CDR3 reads CASSPSGGTDTQYF. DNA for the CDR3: TGTGCCAGCTCACCTAGCGGGGGTACAGATACGCAGTATTTT.

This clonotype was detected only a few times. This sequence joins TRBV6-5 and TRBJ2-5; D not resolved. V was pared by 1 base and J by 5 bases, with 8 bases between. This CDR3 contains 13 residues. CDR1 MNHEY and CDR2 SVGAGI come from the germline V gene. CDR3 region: CASSYFSGETQYF. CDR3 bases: TGTGCCAGCAGTTACTTCAGTGGGGAGACCCAGTACTTC.

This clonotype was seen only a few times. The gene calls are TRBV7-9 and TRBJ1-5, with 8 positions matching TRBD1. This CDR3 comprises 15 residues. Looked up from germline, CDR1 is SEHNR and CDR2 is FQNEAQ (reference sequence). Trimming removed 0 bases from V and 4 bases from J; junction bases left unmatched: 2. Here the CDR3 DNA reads TGTGCCAGCAGCTTAGCGGGACAGGCAAATCAGCCCCAGCATTTT. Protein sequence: CASSLAGQANQPQHF. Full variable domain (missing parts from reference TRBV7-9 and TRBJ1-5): DTGVSQNPRHKITKRGQNVTFRCDPISEHNRLYWYRQTLGQGPEFLTYFQNEAQLEKSRLLSDRFSAERPKGSFSTLEIQRTEQGDSAMYLCASSLAGQANQPQHFGDGTRLSIL.

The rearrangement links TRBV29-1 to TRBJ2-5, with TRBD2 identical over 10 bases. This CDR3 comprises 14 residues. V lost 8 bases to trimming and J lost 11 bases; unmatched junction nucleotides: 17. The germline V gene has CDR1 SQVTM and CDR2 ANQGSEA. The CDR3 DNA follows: TGCAGCATCGCTCTAGCGGGAGTTTTAGGGGAGCAGTACTTC. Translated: CSIALAGVLGEQYF. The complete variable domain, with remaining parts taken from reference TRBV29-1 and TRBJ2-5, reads SAVISQKPSRDICQRGTSLTIQCQVDSQVTMMFWYRQQPGQSLTLIATANQGSEATYESGFVIDKFPISRPNLTFSTLTVSNMSPEDSSIYLCSIALAGVLGEQYFGPGTRLLVL.

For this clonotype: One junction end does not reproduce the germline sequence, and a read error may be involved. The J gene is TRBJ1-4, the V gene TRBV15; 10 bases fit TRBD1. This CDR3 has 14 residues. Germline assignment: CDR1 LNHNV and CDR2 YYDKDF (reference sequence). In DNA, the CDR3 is TGTGCCGCCAGCCGTGACAGGGGGCATGAAAAACTGTTTTTT. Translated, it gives CAASRDRGHEKLFF.

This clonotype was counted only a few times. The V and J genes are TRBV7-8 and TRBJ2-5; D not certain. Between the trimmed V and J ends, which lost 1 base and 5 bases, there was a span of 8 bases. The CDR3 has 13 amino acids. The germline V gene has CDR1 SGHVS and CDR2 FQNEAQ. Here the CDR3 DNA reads TGTGCCAGCAGCTTAGGGACCCGGGAGACCCAGTACTTC. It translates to CASSLGTRETQYF.

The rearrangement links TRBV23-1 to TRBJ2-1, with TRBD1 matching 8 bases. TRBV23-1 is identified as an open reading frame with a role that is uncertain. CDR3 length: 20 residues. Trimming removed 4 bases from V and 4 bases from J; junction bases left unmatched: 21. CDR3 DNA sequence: TGCGCCAGCAGTCGACAGATAGGGCAGGGGGCTCAACCGATTTACAATGAGCAGTTCTTC. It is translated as CASSRQIGQGAQPIYNEQFF.

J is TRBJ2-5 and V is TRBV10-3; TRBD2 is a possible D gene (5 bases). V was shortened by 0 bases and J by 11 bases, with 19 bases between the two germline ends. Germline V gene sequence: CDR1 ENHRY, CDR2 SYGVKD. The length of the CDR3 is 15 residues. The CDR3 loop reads CAISESRVPYNEQYF. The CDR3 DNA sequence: TGTGCCATCAGTGAGTCGAGGGTCCCCTACAATGAGCAGTACTTC.

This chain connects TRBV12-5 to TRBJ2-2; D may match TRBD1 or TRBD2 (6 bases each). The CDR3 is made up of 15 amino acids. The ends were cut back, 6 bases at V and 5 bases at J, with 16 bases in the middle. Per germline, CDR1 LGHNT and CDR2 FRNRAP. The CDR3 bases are TGTGCTAGTGGCCTCGGGGGCCCTGGTACCGGGGAGCTGTTTTTT. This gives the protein CASGLGGPGTGELFF.

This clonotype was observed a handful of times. CDR3 sequence: CSVRGVSGYTF. The CDR3 DNA reads TGCAGCGTTCGAGGGGTATCTGGCTACACCTTC. This chain joins TRBV29-1 and TRBJ1-2; D possibly corresponds to TRBD1 (5 bases). Germline V lookup: CDR1 SQVTM, CDR2 ANQGSEA. The V and J ends lost 5 bases and 7 bases respectively, with 11 bases between them. The CDR3 loop spans 11 amino acids.

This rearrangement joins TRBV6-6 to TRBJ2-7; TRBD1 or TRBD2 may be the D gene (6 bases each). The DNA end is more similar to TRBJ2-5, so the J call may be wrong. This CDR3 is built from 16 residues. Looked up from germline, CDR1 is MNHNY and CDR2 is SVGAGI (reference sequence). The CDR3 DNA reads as TGTGCCAGCAGTTCCCTAGGGACTTCAAGGGGGGAGACCCAGTACTTC. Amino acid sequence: CASSSLGTSRGETQYF.

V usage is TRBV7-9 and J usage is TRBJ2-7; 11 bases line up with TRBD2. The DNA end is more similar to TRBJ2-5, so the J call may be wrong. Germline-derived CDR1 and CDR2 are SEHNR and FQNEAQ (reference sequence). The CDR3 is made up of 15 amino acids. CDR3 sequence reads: CASNSTSGEGETQYF. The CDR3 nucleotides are TGTGCCAGCAACTCGACTAGCGGGGAGGGGGAGACCCAGTACTTC.

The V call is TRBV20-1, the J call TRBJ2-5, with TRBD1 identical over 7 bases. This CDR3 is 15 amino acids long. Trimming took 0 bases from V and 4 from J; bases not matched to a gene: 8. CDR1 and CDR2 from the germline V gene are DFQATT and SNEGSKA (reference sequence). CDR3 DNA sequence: TGCAGTGCTAGAGATCAAAGGGGGCAGGGAGAGACCCAGTACTTC. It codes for CSARDQRGQGETQYF.

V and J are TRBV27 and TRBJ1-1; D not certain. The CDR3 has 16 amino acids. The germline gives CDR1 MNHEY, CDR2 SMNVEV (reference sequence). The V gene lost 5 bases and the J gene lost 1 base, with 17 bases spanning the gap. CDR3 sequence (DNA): TGTGCCAGCAGTGCAATCAGCGGGGTGGGGAACACTGAAGCTTTCTTT. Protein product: CASSAISGVGNTEAFF.

This CDR3 is CASSPMGSGSTINEQFF. CDR3 in DNA: TGCGCCAGCAGCCCGATGGGGAGCGGGAGTACCATCAATGAGCAGTTCTTC. The chain combines TRBV5-1 with TRBJ2-1, with TRBD2 matching 8 bases. Germline-derived CDR1 and CDR2 are SGHRS and YFSETQ. J lost 6 bases, V lost 4 bases, and 15 bases had no gene match. This CDR3 is 17 amino acids long.

CDR3 nucleotides: TGTGCCAGCAGCGTAGGAGGGGCCAACGCCTTCGACTACTATGGCTACACCTTC. Translating it yields CASSVGGANAFDYYGYTF. This chain uses TRBV9 with TRBJ1-2, with D perhaps TRBD1 (5 bases). This CDR3 region has 18 residues. The V and J ends lost 0 bases and 3 bases respectively, with 21 bases between them. CDR1 is SGDLS, CDR2 YYNGEE, per germline.

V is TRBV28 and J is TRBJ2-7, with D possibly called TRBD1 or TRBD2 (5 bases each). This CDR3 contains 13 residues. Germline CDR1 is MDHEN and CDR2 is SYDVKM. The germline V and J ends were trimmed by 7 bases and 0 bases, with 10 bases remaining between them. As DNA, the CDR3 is TGTGCCAGCACCGACGGGGCCTCCTACGAGCAGTACTTC. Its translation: CASTDGASYEQYF. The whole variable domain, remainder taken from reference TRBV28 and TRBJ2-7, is DVKVTQSSRYLVKRTGEKVFLECVQDMDHENMFWYRQDPGLGLRLIYFSYDVKMKEKGDIPEGYSVSREKKERFSLILESASTNQTSMYLCASTDGASYEQYFGPGTRLTVT.

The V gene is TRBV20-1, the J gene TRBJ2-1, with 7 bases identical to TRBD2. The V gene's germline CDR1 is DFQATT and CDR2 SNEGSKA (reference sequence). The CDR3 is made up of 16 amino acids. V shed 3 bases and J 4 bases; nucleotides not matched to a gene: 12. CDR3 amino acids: CSASPTLAPTYNEQFF. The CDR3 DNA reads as TGCAGTGCTAGCCCTACACTAGCGCCTACTTACAATGAGCAGTTCTTC.

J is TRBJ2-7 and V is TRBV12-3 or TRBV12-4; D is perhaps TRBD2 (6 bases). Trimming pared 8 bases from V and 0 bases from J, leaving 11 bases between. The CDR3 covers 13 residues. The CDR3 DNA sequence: TGTGCCAGCCGGGACTTATACTCCTACGAGCAGTACTTC. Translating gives CASRDLYSYEQYF.

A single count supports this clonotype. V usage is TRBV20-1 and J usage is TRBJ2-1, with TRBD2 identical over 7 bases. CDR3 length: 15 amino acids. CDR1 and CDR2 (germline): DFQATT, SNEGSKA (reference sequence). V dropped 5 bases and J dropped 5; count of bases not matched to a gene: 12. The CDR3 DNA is TGCAGTGCTCCGAGCGGGGTAGCGGGCCACAATGAGCAGTTCTTC. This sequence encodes CSAPSGVAGHNEQFF.

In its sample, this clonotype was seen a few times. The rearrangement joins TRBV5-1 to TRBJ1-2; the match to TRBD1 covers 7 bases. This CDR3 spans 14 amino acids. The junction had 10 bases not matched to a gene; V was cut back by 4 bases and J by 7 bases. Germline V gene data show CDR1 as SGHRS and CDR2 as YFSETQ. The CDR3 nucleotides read TGCGCCAGCAGCCCGCAGGACAGGTTGGGTGGCTACACCTTC. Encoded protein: CASSPQDRLGGYTF.

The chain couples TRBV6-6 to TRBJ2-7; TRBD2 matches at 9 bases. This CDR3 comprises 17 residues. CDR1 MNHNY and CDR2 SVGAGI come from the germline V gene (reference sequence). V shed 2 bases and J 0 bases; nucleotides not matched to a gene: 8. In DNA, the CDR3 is TGTGCCAGCAGTTACGGGGCTAGCGGGACAAGCTCCTACGAGCAGTACTTC. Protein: CASSYGASGTSSYEQYF.

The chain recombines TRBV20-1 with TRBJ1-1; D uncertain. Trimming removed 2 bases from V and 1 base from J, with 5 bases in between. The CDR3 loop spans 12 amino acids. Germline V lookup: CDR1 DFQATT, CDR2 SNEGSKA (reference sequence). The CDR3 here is CSARYWNTEAFF. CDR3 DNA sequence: TGCAGTGCTAGATATTGGAACACTGAAGCTTTCTTT.